Below are 30 T cell receptor beta chains sequenced from a single sample in a study of CD8 T cells in ankylosing spondylitis. Via MiXCR, TCRdb re-called the 5' RACE reads, giving one row per CDR3 protein. The profile shows approximately 260,000 distinct CDR3 sequences, roughly 8.6% of them singletons. Specimen: blood, either unsorted or a sorted T cell fraction (not recorded which). The receptors here all came from a male donor with ankylosing spondylitis or in good health (not recorded which).

In this sample, this clonotype turned up many times. The chain couples TRBV5-1 to TRBJ1-6; D gene uncertain. CDR3 length: 13 residues. The germline V and J ends were trimmed by 9 bases and 5 bases, with 12 bases remaining between them. Germline V lookup: CDR1 SGHRS, CDR2 YFSETQ. Here the CDR3 DNA reads TGCGCCACACGGACCCAGGATAATTCACCCCTCCACTTT. It specifies CATRTQDNSPLHF.

This clonotype was detected many times. The CDR3 DNA is TGCAGTGCTAGAGATGAGGGGGACACTGAAGCTTTCTTT. Amino acid sequence: CSARDEGDTEAFF. The J gene is TRBJ1-1, the V gene TRBV20-1; D may be TRBD1 (6 bases). Trimming cost V 0 bases and J 3 bases, with 8 bases left between them. From germline, CDR1 is DFQATT and CDR2 SNEGSKA (reference sequence). The CDR3 contains 13 residues.

V is TRBV5-1 and J is TRBJ2-1, with D perhaps matching TRBD2 (7 bases). Germline CDR1 SGHRS, CDR2 YFSETQ. The ends were cut back, 3 bases at V and 6 bases at J, with 10 bases in the middle. The CDR3 has 13 amino acids. For the CDR3, the DNA is TGCGCCAGCAGCTGGGAGGGGGGCAATGAGCAGTTCTTC. Translating it yields CASSWEGGNEQFF.

In this sample, this clonotype turned up many times. V usage is TRBV20-1 and J usage is TRBJ1-2; D is undetermined. CDR3 size: 12 residues. Germline V gene lookup returns CDR1 DFQATT and CDR2 SNEGSKA (reference sequence). V lost 5 bases, J lost 4 bases, and 11 bases lay in between. The CDR3 coding sequence is TGCAGTGCTCCGAGGGTAGGCTATGGCTACACCTTC. Translating gives CSAPRVGYGYTF.

This clonotype showed up many times. The CDR3 sequence is CASFNNYGYTF. CDR3 in DNA: TGTGCCAGTTTTAATAACTATGGCTACACCTTC. The V gene is TRBV25-1, the J gene TRBJ1-2; D remains unclear. V was pared by 9 bases and J by 1 base, with 6 bases between. The CDR3 extends over 11 amino acids. Germline loops: CDR1 MGHDK, CDR2 SYGVNS.

The rearrangement links TRBV9 to TRBJ2-2, with 10 bases matching TRBD1. The CDR3 consists of 16 residues. Germline trimming cut 4 bases from V and 5 bases from J; bases unmatched to any gene: 8. Germline CDR1 is SGDLS and CDR2 is YYNGEE. DNA for the CDR3: TGTGCCAGCAGCTCCGGGACAGGGGCCTCGACCGGGGAGCTGTTTTTT. This encodes CASSSGTGASTGELFF.

Many counts were recorded for this clonotype. The rearrangement uses TRBV7-3 and TRBJ1-2; weak D call: TRBD1 (5 bases). Germline V gives CDR1 SGHTA, CDR2 FQGTGA. V was pared by 1 base and J by 2 bases, with 11 bases between. This CDR3 comprises 15 residues. The CDR3 is CASSLSGGGNYGYTF. CDR3 nucleotides: TGTGCCAGCAGCTTAAGCGGGGGAGGCAACTATGGCTACACCTTC. Based on the CDR3 plus reference TRBV7-3 and TRBJ1-2, the full variable domain is GAGVSQTPSNKVTEKGKYVELRCDPISGHTALYWYRQSLGQGPEFLIYFQGTGAADDSGLPNDRFFAVRPEGSVSTLKIQRTERGDSAVYLCASSLSGGGNYGYTFGSGTRLTVV.

This clonotype has only a few counts. The V gene is TRBV19, the J gene TRBJ2-1, with D hard to call. This CDR3 spans 15 amino acids. Germline CDR1 reads LNHDA; CDR2 reads SQIVND (reference sequence). With 3 bases removed from V and 0 bases from J, the gap between germline ends came to 9 bases. This CDR3 is CASSIRSSSYNEQFF. CDR3 in DNA: TGTGCCAGTAGTATTCGCTCAAGCTCCTACAATGAGCAGTTCTTC.

There are many counts of this clonotype. The J gene is TRBJ2-7, the V gene TRBV10-2, with 7 bases identical to TRBD1. The CDR3 contains 13 residues. The V gene's germline CDR1 is WSHSY and CDR2 SAAADI. The ends lost 10 bases at V and 2 bases at J; junction bases unmatched: 8. The DNA of the CDR3 is TGCGCCACCTCCGGGACAGCTGCCTACGAGCAGTACTTC. Translation: CATSGTAAYEQYF.

In its sample, this clonotype was seen many times. The V gene is TRBV20-1, the J gene TRBJ1-2; D possibly corresponds to TRBD1 (5 bases). Germline CDR1 reads DFQATT; CDR2 reads SNEGSKA (reference sequence). V was trimmed by 3 bases and J by 5 bases, leaving 13 bases between them. This CDR3 is 13 amino acids long. CDR3 residues: CSASRGGNYGYTF. CDR3 DNA sequence: TGCAGTGCTAGCCGGGGGGGAAATTATGGCTACACCTTC.

At least ten counts were recorded for this clonotype. V usage is TRBV5-1 and J usage is TRBJ2-3, with D hard to call. This CDR3 is built from 14 residues. The germline V gene has CDR1 SGHRS and CDR2 YFSETQ. V shed 3 bases and J shed 3 bases, with 11 bases lying between them. The CDR3 loop is CASSSAGATDTQYF. The CDR3 coding sequence is TGCGCCAGCAGCTCTGCAGGAGCTACAGATACGCAGTATTTT.

CDR3 region: CASSPPRNNSPLHF. CDR3 sequence (DNA): TGTGCCAGTAGTCCACCCCGAAATAATTCACCCCTCCACTTT. V and J are TRBV19 and TRBJ1-6; D ambiguous. The CDR3 runs 14 residues. The V end was cut by 5 bases, the J end by 5 bases, with 10 bases between. Germline CDR1 LNHDA, CDR2 SQIVND (reference sequence).

Ten or more counts support this clonotype. The chain links TRBV7-2 to TRBJ1-2, with 7 bases that match TRBD1. The CDR3 is 14 residues long. Germline CDR1 reads SGHTA; CDR2 reads FQGNSA. The trim removed 2 bases at V and 3 bases at J, leaving 3 bases unmatched. CDR3 DNA: TGTGCCAGCAGCTTACCCGGGACAGACTATGGCTACACCTTC. This translates into CASSLPGTDYGYTF.

This clonotype was seen ten or more times. The V call is TRBV6-1, the J call TRBJ2-1; D perhaps matches TRBD2 (6 bases). Per germline, CDR1 MNHNS and CDR2 SASEGT. This CDR3 comprises 17 residues. Trimming shortened V by 0 bases and J by 1 base, and 13 bases separated the two germline ends. This CDR3 is CASSEASGRGSYNEQFF. Here the CDR3 DNA reads TGTGCCAGCAGTGAAGCATCCGGGAGAGGATCCTACAATGAGCAGTTCTTC.

This clonotype was seen ten or more times. The chain carries TRBV19 and TRBJ2-1; perhaps TRBD1 as D (6 bases). Trimming stripped 9 bases from V and 2 bases from J, with 11 bases between. The CDR3 spans 13 residues. CDR1 and CDR2 from the germline V gene are LNHDA and SQIVND (reference sequence). The CDR3 coding sequence is TGTGCCAGCAGGGGCTCAGCCTACAATGAGCAGTTCTTC. This translates into CASRGSAYNEQFF.

This clonotype was found many times. V gene TRBV20-1 combines with J gene TRBJ1-1, with D perhaps TRBD1 (5 bases). The CDR3 consists of 13 residues. With 3 bases removed from V and 1 base from J, the gap between germline ends came to 9 bases. CDR1 and CDR2 (germline): DFQATT, SNEGSKA (reference sequence). This CDR3 reads CSASSQENTEAFF. The CDR3 DNA follows: TGCAGTGCTAGCTCACAGGAGAACACTGAAGCTTTCTTT.

This clonotype occurred many times. V is TRBV5-1 and J is TRBJ2-6; 7 bases agree with TRBD1. The V and J ends lost 4 bases and 0 bases, in that order; junction bases with no gene match: 4. The CDR3 sequence is 16 residues long. Germline V gene sequence: CDR1 SGHRS, CDR2 YFSETQ. The CDR3 spells CASSLGQFSGANVLTF. The CDR3 DNA reads TGCGCCAGCAGCCTGGGACAGTTCTCTGGGGCCAACGTCCTGACTTTC.

This clonotype occurred many times. The chain uses TRBV5-1 and TRBJ2-7; D gene ambiguous. The CDR3 has 14 amino acids. Between the trimmed V and J ends, which lost 0 bases and 2 bases, there was a span of 9 bases. In germline, CDR1 is SGHRS, CDR2 YFSETQ. This CDR3 is CASSLDTGAYEQYF. CDR3 nucleotides: TGCGCCAGCAGCTTGGATACTGGTGCCTACGAGCAGTACTTC.

This clonotype was seen many times. The rearrangement uses TRBV7-2 and TRBJ2-7; no clear D. The CDR3 consists of 14 residues. Between the trimmed V and J ends, which lost 2 bases and 2 bases, there was a span of 10 bases. Germline V gene lookup returns CDR1 SGHTA and CDR2 FQGNSA. The CDR3 DNA reads as TGTGCCAGCAGCTTATGGCCGGGCACCTACGAGCAGTACTTC. It translates to CASSLWPGTYEQYF.

At least ten counts were recorded for this clonotype. This rearrangement joins TRBV5-6 to TRBJ1-2; possible D gene TRBD1, 5 bases. Germline assignment: CDR1 SGHDT and CDR2 YYEEEE. Trimming stripped 4 bases from V and 6 bases from J, with 19 bases between. The CDR3 contains 15 residues. CDR3 nucleotides: TGTGCCAGCAGCCTGGACACCCGGGGGGAGGATGGCTACACCTTC. It translates to CASSLDTRGEDGYTF.

This clonotype was observed a handful of times. The chain employs TRBV20-1 and TRBJ1-1; D perhaps matches TRBD1 (6 bases). Trimming removed 0 bases at V and 3 bases at J, with 14 bases between. CDR3 length equals 15 residues. Germline loops: CDR1 DFQATT, CDR2 SNEGSKA (reference sequence). In nucleotides, the CDR3 is TGCAGTGCTAGAGATCAGGGGAGGACGTACACTGAAGCTTTCTTT. This encodes CSARDQGRTYTEAFF.

The sample holds many counts of this clonotype. The V gene is TRBV5-1, the J gene TRBJ1-1, with D possibly TRBD1 on 6 matching bases. Germline V CDR1 and CDR2: SGHRS, YFSETQ. V was cut by 4 bases and J by 4 bases, with 20 bases left in between. The CDR3 length is 16 residues. CDR3 coding DNA: TGCGCCAGCAGCCAGGAGGACAGCCTAGGGGCCACTGAAGCTTTCTTT. The encoded protein is CASSQEDSLGATEAFF.

This clonotype has more than one count but fewer than ten. The chain links TRBV5-1 to TRBJ2-5, with 8 nucleotides matching TRBD1. CDR1 is SGHRS and CDR2 is YFSETQ in the germline V gene. V trimming: 6 bases; J trimming: 3 bases; junction bases outside the gene matches: 7. This CDR3 region has 14 residues. The CDR3, as DNA: TGCGCCAGCACCGGGAGACAGGGGAAAGAGACCCAGTACTTC. As protein: CASTGRQGKETQYF.

The V call is TRBV30, the J call TRBJ2-7, with 8 bases aligning to TRBD1. CDR1 and CDR2 (germline): GTSNPN, SVGIG (reference sequence). This CDR3 comprises 14 residues. V dropped 2 bases and J dropped 4; count of bases not matched to a gene: 7. The CDR3 loop is CAWSIAGGSYEQYF. The DNA of the CDR3 is TGTGCCTGGAGTATCGCAGGGGGCAGTTACGAGCAGTACTTC. Filled out from reference TRBV30 and TRBJ2-7, the complete variable domain reads SQTIHQWPATLVQPVGSPLSLECTVEGTSNPNLYWYRQAAGRGLQLLFYSVGIGQISSEVPQNLSASRPQDRQFILSSKKLLLSDSGFYLCAWSIAGGSYEQYFGPGTRLTVT.

This clonotype was seen many times. The V call is TRBV5-1, the J call TRBJ2-3; D perhaps matches TRBD2 (6 bases). Looked up from germline, CDR1 is SGHRS and CDR2 is YFSETQ. CDR3 length: 14 residues. The ends were cut back, 3 bases at V and 5 bases at J, with 13 bases in the middle. The CDR3: CASSSGTSGDTQYF. CDR3 coding DNA: TGCGCCAGCAGCTCAGGGACTTCTGGAGATACGCAGTATTTT.

This clonotype was found many times. V usage is TRBV20-1 and J usage is TRBJ2-3, with 10 bases aligning to TRBD2. Germline assignment: CDR1 DFQATT and CDR2 SNEGSKA (reference sequence). J lost 3 bases, V lost 2 bases, and 20 bases had no gene match. The CDR3 is 20 amino acids. This CDR3 is CSARKTDGVDSGRWTDTQYF. DNA for the CDR3: TGCAGTGCTAGAAAAACGGACGGGGTAGATAGCGGGAGGTGGACAGATACGCAGTATTTT.

This clonotype was seen many times. The genes are TRBV12-3 or TRBV12-4 and TRBJ2-3; 11 nucleotides match TRBD2. J was trimmed by 6 bases and V by 7 bases; bases with no gene match: 12. This CDR3 has 16 residues. This chain's CDR3 is CASTGTSGDRGDTQYF. Written as DNA, the CDR3 is TGTGCCAGCACCGGGACTAGCGGAGACCGGGGGGATACGCAGTATTTT.

The V gene is TRBV7-2, the J gene TRBJ2-5; 12 positions agree with TRBD2. Germline CDR1 SGHTA, CDR2 FQGNSA. The trim removed 0 bases at V and 13 bases at J, leaving 6 bases unmatched. The CDR3 totals 14 residues. DNA for the CDR3: TGTGCCAGCAGCTTAGCGGGACTAGCGGGTGGGGGGTACTTC. It encodes CASSLAGLAGGGYF. The variable domain in full, with the rest retrieved from reference TRBV7-2 and TRBJ2-5, is GAGVSQSPSNKVTEKGKDVELRCDPISGHTALYWYRQSLGQGLEFLIYFQGNSAPDKSGLPSDRFSAERTGGSVSTLTIQRTQQEDSAVYLCASSLAGLAGGGYFGPGTRLLVL.

The chain recombines TRBV30 with TRBJ1-1; weak D call: TRBD1 (5 bases). The CDR3 loop spans 13 amino acids. From germline, CDR1 is GTSNPN and CDR2 SVGIG (reference sequence). V lost 2 bases, J lost 5 bases, and 12 bases lay in between. DNA of the CDR3: TGTGCCTGGAGTATCAATGGGGGGACTGAAGCTTTCTTT. Protein product: CAWSINGGTEAFF.

This clonotype was seen a few times. V gene TRBV12-3 or TRBV12-4 combines with J gene TRBJ2-7; D call uncertain. Trimming removed 6 bases from V and 7 bases from J, with 16 bases in between. The CDR3 contains 13 residues. The CDR3, as DNA: TGTGCCAGCAGATCCGACCTAGTGGAGGAGCAGTACTTC. As protein: CASRSDLVEEQYF.